The next 5 T cell receptor beta chains were all read from a single sample in a study of vaccination and CD4 T cells after COVID-19. The antigens of these receptors remain unknown. Sequencing of the DNA from cultured CD4+ T cells was carried out with the Oncomine TCR Beta short-read assay. TCRdb reanalysed the PCR reads using MiXCR and keeps one entry per CDR3 protein. The table shows fewer than 20,000 distinct CDR3 sequences, with less than 65% occurring only once. Noted treatment: approximately nine-day PBMC culture with coronavirus spike peptide pools or control peptides (ViraFEST assay). The sample taken for sequencing was CD4+ T cells from blood, cultured in vitro. The receptors originated from a human donor who had recovered from COVID-19.

This chain uses TRBV11-3 with TRBJ2-3; TRBD2 agrees at 10 bases. CDR1 SGHNT and CDR2 YENEEA come from the germline V gene. This CDR3 comprises 19 residues. The V and J ends lost 1 base and 5 bases, in that order; junction bases with no gene match: 15. CDR3 region: CASSLGILPLAGFEDTQYF. In DNA form, the CDR3 reads TGTGCCAGCAGCTTAGGAATTCTCCCACTAGCGGGGTTCGAAGATACGCAGTATTTT.

This clonotype was counted between two and nine times. The chain is built from TRBV20-1 and TRBJ1-4, with D possibly TRBD1 on 5 matching bases. The ends were cut back, 1 base at V and 3 bases at J, with 12 bases in the middle. CDR1 and CDR2 from the germline V gene are DFQATT and SNEGSKA (reference sequence). This CDR3 is built from 15 residues. CDR3 nucleotide sequence: TGCAGTGCTAGAGGACAGCTTGATGCTAATGAAAAACTGTTTTTT. Its protein is CSARGQLDANEKLFF.

The chain links TRBV20-1 to TRBJ1-5, with 8 bases lining up with TRBD1. This CDR3 contains 15 residues. V lost 1 base to trimming and J lost 6 bases; unmatched junction nucleotides: 8. CDR1 and CDR2 from the germline V gene are DFQATT and SNEGSKA (reference sequence). The CDR3 spells CSARGTGIISQPQHF. In DNA, the CDR3 is TGCAGTGCTAGAGGGACAGGGATTATTTCTCAGCCCCAGCATTTT.

This chain uses TRBV6-1 with TRBJ2-4, with 8 nucleotides matching TRBD1. J gave up 0 bases and V 6 bases, and 13 bases lay outside the gene matches. Germline CDR1 is MNHNS and CDR2 is SASEGT. This CDR3 comprises 18 residues. This CDR3 is CASSERTGKGLAKNIQYF. The CDR3 nucleotides are TGTGCCAGCAGCGAAAGGACAGGGAAAGGGCTAGCCAAAAACATTCAGTACTTC.

The chain recombines TRBV2 with TRBJ1-2; tentatively, D is TRBD1 (5 bases). Germline V gives CDR1 SNHLY, CDR2 FYNNEI. The V and J ends lost 2 bases and 4 bases respectively, with 11 bases between them. This CDR3 is 14 amino acids long. CDR3 sequence (DNA): TGTGCCAGCAGTGAATTTAGGGACGGCTATGGCTACACCTTC. Protein sequence: CASSEFRDGYGYTF.